The present TCR beta chain was sequenced within a study of blood T cell repertoires in COVID-19. At the level of the study: The United States, Italy and Spain were the sources of the acute and convalescent COVID-19 samples. Nucleic acid was either cDNA or gDNA, and it came from T cells, B-cell-depleted T cells, or PBMCs.

The CDR3 has 15 amino acids. Per the germline V gene, CDR1 is LNHDA and CDR2 is SQIVND (reference sequence). V was shortened by 4 bases and J by 4 bases, with 13 bases between the two germline ends. As originally analysed: Counts of nucleated cells, estimated from reference gene primer amplification, were obtained. The table came from immunoSEQ multiplex PCR; TCRdb's copy has only in-frame clones and leaves some out. V and J calls and clone size are those listed in that table; D and trimming were worked out from the DNA. The sample includes fewer than 65,000 clones, over 85% of them seen just once. The clonotype comes from a human donor in a cohort sampled during active COVID-19. V and J are TRBV19 and TRBJ1-4, with D perhaps TRBD1 (5 bases). Material for sequencing was peripheral blood. The CDR3 region has the DNA TGTGCCAGTAGTACCGGGGGGGTGCGTAATGAAAAACTGTTTTTT. Protein: CASSTGGVRNEKLFF.